The next 20 T cell receptor beta chains were all read from a single sample in a study of blood T cell repertoires in COVID-19. This table comes from immunoSEQ multiplex PCR, and its TCRdb copy is limited to in-frame clones, with some not included. The sample lists about 74,000 clones, 80% to 90% occurring once. The sample taken for sequencing was peripheral blood. The receptor source for this set is a woman of 80 years or more with active or convalescent COVID-19.

This chain's CDR3 is CASSTYRATYEQYF. CDR3 bases: TGTGCCAGTAGTACATACAGGGCAACCTACGAGCAGTACTTC. This chain connects TRBV19 to TRBJ2-7, with TRBD1 as a possible D gene (6 bases). Trimming shortened V by 4 bases and J by 2 bases, and 12 bases separated the two germline ends. The germline V gene has CDR1 LNHDA and CDR2 SQIVND (reference sequence). The CDR3 has 14 amino acids.

The rearrangement joins TRBV11-3 to TRBJ2-7, with TRBD2 matching 7 bases. The CDR3 spans 15 residues. With V trimmed by 4 bases and J by 3 bases, 9 bases remained unmatched. CDR1 SGHNT and CDR2 YENEEA come from the germline V gene. CDR3 sequence: CASSSFLERDYEQYF. Written as DNA, the CDR3 is TGTGCCAGCAGCTCCTTCCTGGAGCGGGACTACGAGCAGTACTTC. Drawing the rest from reference TRBV11-3 and TRBJ2-7, the complete variable domain is EAGVVQSPRYKIIEKKQPVAFWCNPISGHNTLYWYLQNLGQGPELLIRYENEEAVDDSQLPKDRFSAERLKGVDSTLKIQPAELGDSAVYLCASSSFLERDYEQYFGPGTRLTVT.

The V and J genes are TRBV4-3 and TRBJ1-2; 9 bases agree with TRBD1. The CDR3 totals 15 residues. After removal of 0 bases from V and 12 bases from J, the junction contained 11 bases not matched to a gene. Germline CDR1 LGHNA, CDR2 YSLEER. As DNA, the CDR3 is TGCGCCAGCAGCCAAGATCCGACAGGGGGAACCGGCCACACCTTC. This gives the protein CASSQDPTGGTGHTF.

The V gene is TRBV6-2 or TRBV6-3, the J gene TRBJ1-1; no clear D. CDR3 length equals 13 residues. From germline, CDR1 is MNHEY and CDR2 SVGEGT. The V and J ends lost 2 bases and 2 bases respectively, with 6 bases between them. The CDR3 region has the DNA TGTGCCAGCAGTTACCCTTTAAACACTGAAGCTTTCTTT. This translates into CASSYPLNTEAFF.

The chain employs TRBV6-2 or TRBV6-3 and TRBJ2-7; 10 bases line up with TRBD1. The CDR3 contains 14 residues. The germline CDR1 and CDR2 sequences are MNHEY and SVGEGT. V gave up 6 bases and J gave up 6 bases; unmatched junction bases: 8. The CDR3 DNA reads as TGTGCCAGCAGGCCTGGGACAGGGGTGTTCGAGCAGTACTTC. It is translated as CASRPGTGVFEQYF.

Here the CDR3 DNA reads TGTGCCATCACCGACAGTAACTATGGCTACACCTTC. It codes for CAITDSNYGYTF. The chain employs TRBV10-3 and TRBJ1-2; maybe TRBD1 (5 bases). The germline V and J ends were trimmed by 7 bases and 1 base, with 7 bases remaining between them. The CDR3 has 12 residues. Germline V lookup: CDR1 ENHRY, CDR2 SYGVKD.

The rearrangement uses TRBV4-1 and TRBJ2-5; TRBD2 agrees at 7 bases. From germline, CDR1 is MGHRA and CDR2 YSYEKL. This CDR3 region has 14 residues. V lost 0 bases, J lost 5 bases, and 3 bases stayed unmatched. CDR3 nucleotides: TGCGCCAGCAGCCAAGATTGGGGAGGGGAGACCCAGTACTTC. It yields the protein CASSQDWGGETQYF.

The rearrangement uses TRBV7-9 and TRBJ1-1; D not resolved. CDR3 length: 13 residues. Trimming took off 2 bases at V and 2 bases at J, with 6 bases between the two ends. Germline assignment: CDR1 SEHNR and CDR2 FQNEAQ (reference sequence). The CDR3 is CASSLQLNTEAFF. The CDR3 region has the DNA TGTGCCAGCAGCTTACAGTTAAACACTGAAGCTTTCTTT.

The chain employs TRBV9 and TRBJ2-7, with TRBD1 matching over 8 bases. V trimming: 0 bases; J trimming: 0 bases; junction bases outside the gene matches: 5. CDR3 length equals 16 residues. Germline V gene lookup returns CDR1 SGDLS and CDR2 YYNGEE. The CDR3: CASSVGDRFTSYEQYF. The CDR3 nucleotides read TGTGCCAGCAGCGTAGGGGACAGGTTCACCTCCTACGAGCAGTACTTC. The whole variable domain, remainder taken from reference TRBV9 and TRBJ2-7, is DSGVTQTPKHLITATGQRVTLRCSPRSGDLSVYWYQQSLDQGLQFLIQYYNGEERAKGNILERFSAQQFPDLHSELNLSSLELGDSALYFCASSVGDRFTSYEQYFGPGTRLTVT.

The genes are TRBV19 and TRBJ2-5; 7 bases agree with TRBD1. This CDR3 comprises 15 residues. Trimming at V came to 3 bases and at J to 4 bases, leaving 8 bases not matched to a gene. Germline loops: CDR1 LNHDA, CDR2 SQIVND (reference sequence). The CDR3 DNA follows: TGTGCCAGTAGTATCCATGGGACAGCCAGAGAGACCCAGTACTTC. This translates into CASSIHGTARETQYF.

The chain employs TRBV11-2 and TRBJ2-3, with 13 positions matching TRBD2. The J segment lost 6 bases and the V segment lost 5 bases, leaving 5 bases of the junction unmatched. In germline, CDR1 is SGHAT, CDR2 FQNNGV. This CDR3 comprises 15 residues. CDR3 in amino acids: CASSLLAGGLDTQYF. The CDR3 nucleotides read TGTGCCAGCAGCCTACTAGCGGGGGGGTTGGATACGCAGTATTTT.

This sequence joins TRBV7-2 and TRBJ2-3; D gene unclear. Trimming stripped 1 base from V and 2 bases from J, with 7 bases between. Per germline, CDR1 SGHTA and CDR2 FQGNSA. The CDR3 is made up of 14 amino acids. The CDR3, as DNA: TGTGCCAGCAGCTTAGACAGCCCCACAGATACGCAGTATTTT. It codes for CASSLDSPTDTQYF.

J is TRBJ2-7 and V is TRBV24-1; no firm D call. The CDR3 sequence is 10 residues long. V was shortened by 8 bases and J by 4 bases, with 5 bases between the two germline ends. Germline values: CDR1 KGHDR, CDR2 SFDVKD. The CDR3 DNA reads as TGTGCCACCATAAAATACGAGCAGTACTTC. Protein: CATIKYEQYF.

The genes are TRBV5-1 and TRBJ2-1; a weak D match, TRBD1 (6 bases). V shed 3 bases and J shed 5 bases, with 9 bases lying between them. The CDR3 has 13 residues. Germline V gene lookup returns CDR1 SGHRS and CDR2 YFSETQ. The CDR3 reads CASSWKGDNEQFF. For the CDR3, the DNA is TGCGCCAGCAGCTGGAAGGGGGACAATGAGCAGTTCTTC.

The chain joins TRBV5-4 to TRBJ1-2, with D maybe TRBD1 (5 bases). The germline gives CDR1 SGHNT, CDR2 YYREEE (reference sequence). V was pared by 0 bases and J by 4 bases, with 13 bases between. The CDR3 is made up of 15 amino acids. In DNA form, the CDR3 reads TGTGCCAGCAGCTTGGTTTCCGAGACAGTCTATGGCTACACCTTC. The encoded protein is CASSLVSETVYGYTF.

This clone was seen once. J is TRBJ2-5 and V is TRBV5-1, with a weak D call TRBD2 (7 bases). The CDR3 runs 14 residues. Trimming stripped 6 bases from V and 2 bases from J, with 14 bases between. Per germline, CDR1 SGHRS and CDR2 YFSETQ. Here the CDR3 DNA reads TGCGCCAGCACTTTTGCGGGGGCACAAGAGACCCAGTACTTC. Translated: CASTFAGAQETQYF.

V gene TRBV7-9 combines with J gene TRBJ2-2, with a tentative D call TRBD1 (6 bases). The CDR3 is 14 amino acids. Germline CDR1 is SEHNR and CDR2 is FQNEAQ (reference sequence). V gave up 5 bases and J gave up 3 bases, with 10 bases separating them. As DNA, the CDR3 is TGTGCCAGCAGCCCCGGACAGTACACCGGGGAGCTGTTTTTT. Its translation is CASSPGQYTGELFF.

V usage is TRBV7-2 and J usage is TRBJ1-2; 8 bases fit TRBD1. Germline CDR1 and CDR2: SGHTA and FQGNSA. This CDR3 has 13 amino acids. Trimming at V came to 5 bases and at J to 8 bases, leaving 7 bases not matched to a gene. This CDR3 is CASSRTGFEGYTF. The DNA of the CDR3 is TGTGCCAGCAGCCGGACAGGGTTTGAGGGCTACACCTTC.

The chain carries TRBV4-2 and TRBJ2-3, with a tentative D call TRBD1 (6 bases). Looked up from germline, CDR1 is LGHNA and CDR2 is YNFKEQ. The CDR3 is made up of 14 amino acids. V dropped 4 bases and J dropped 5 bases, with 13 bases sitting between them. The CDR3 nucleotides read TGTGCCAGCAGCCCCATAAGGGGGAGAGATACGCAGTATTTT. It yields the protein CASSPIRGRDTQYF.

Concerning this clone: Within the sample, other DNA sequences also encode this same CDR3. This chain connects TRBV19 to TRBJ2-3; 7 bases agree with TRBD1. Germline V gives CDR1 LNHDA, CDR2 SQIVND (reference sequence). V dropped 3 bases and J dropped 4; count of bases not matched to a gene: 4. The CDR3 is 14 amino acids. The CDR3 protein is CASSILTGADTQYF. In DNA form, the CDR3 reads TGTGCCAGTAGTATTCTAACAGGGGCAGATACGCAGTATTTT.